This TCR beta chain was identified in a study of post-analysis software for immune sequencing data. Study context: Some patients lacked subtype; others had relapsing-remitting, secondary progressive or progressive-relapsing disease.

The CDR3 totals 13 residues. The germline gives CDR1 MDHEN, CDR2 SYDVKM. V was cut by 7 bases and J by 5 bases, with 11 bases left in between. cDNA libraries of TCR beta carried unique molecular identifiers. TCRdb analysed the PCR reads with MiXCR anew, one entry per CDR3 protein. Here the sample spans roughly 800,000 distinct CDR3 sequences, approximately 30% being singletons. Regarding the study as a whole: F measure grouped same-batch samples tightly together. Patients showed TRBV5-6, TRBV5-1 and TRBV20-1 among 4 or 5 TRBV segments more frequent than in controls.

As concerns this clonotype: Its target is unknown.

The chain links TRBV28 to TRBJ2-2; D gene uncertain. The sequence derives from a girl aged 10-17 years with multiple sclerosis. Material: blood. The CDR3 protein is CASTLTRTGELFF. The CDR3 region has the DNA TGTGCCAGCACCCTAACCCGAACCGGGGAGCTGTTTTTT.